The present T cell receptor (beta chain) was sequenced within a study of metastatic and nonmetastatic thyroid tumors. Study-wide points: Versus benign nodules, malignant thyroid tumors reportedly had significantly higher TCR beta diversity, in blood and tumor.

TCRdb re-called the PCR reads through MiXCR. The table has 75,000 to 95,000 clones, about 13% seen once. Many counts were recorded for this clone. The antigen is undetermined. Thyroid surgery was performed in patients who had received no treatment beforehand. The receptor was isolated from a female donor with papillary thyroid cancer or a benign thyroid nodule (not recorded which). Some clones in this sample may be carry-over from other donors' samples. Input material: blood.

The chain's CDR3 is CASRRGGETTDTQYF. The CDR3 nucleotides are TGCGCCAGCAGGAGAGGAGGGGAAACCACAGATACGCAGTATTTT. The V and J genes are TRBV5-1 and TRBJ2-3, with a possible D match to TRBD2 (6 bases). The CDR3 extends over 15 amino acids. CDR1 is SGHRS, CDR2 YFSETQ, per germline. V gave up 5 bases and J gave up 2 bases, with 15 bases separating them.